The 23 T cell receptor beta chains below all came from one sample that was sequenced in a study of vaccination effects on CD4 cells after COVID-19. Expansion of antigen-specific CD4+ T cells with viral peptide pools was carried out by the ViraFEST assay before sequencing. With more than 9 days of culture completed, CD4+ T cells were isolated. Profiling relied on immunoSEQ multiplex PCR, and the TCRdb table lists in-frame clones only, not all of them. The repertoire holds under 85,000 clones, with about 74% as singletons. No antigen has been identified for these receptors. The sequencing here drew on CD4+ T cells from PBMCs cultured with HCoV-229E spike peptides, taken before COVID-19 vaccination. Receptors originate from a human donor who received a COVID-19 vaccine.

The genes are TRBV6-5 and TRBJ1-1; 7 positions match TRBD1. CDR1 MNHEY and CDR2 SVGAGI come from the germline V gene. With V trimmed by 6 bases and J by 5 bases, 6 bases remained unmatched. The CDR3 extends over 13 amino acids. This CDR3 is CASSTGVSTEAFF. The CDR3 region has the DNA TGTGCCAGCAGCACAGGGGTGAGTACTGAAGCTTTCTTT.

CDR3 amino acids: CASSSTRQTQYF. CDR3 in DNA: TGTGCCAGCAGTTCGACGAGACAGACCCAGTACTTC. The rearrangement links TRBV28 to TRBJ2-5; D ambiguous. CDR1 and CDR2 (germline): MDHEN, SYDVKM. The ends were cut back, 4 bases at V and 6 bases at J, with 9 bases in the middle. This CDR3 has 12 amino acids.

This chain joins TRBV7-8 and TRBJ2-2; either TRBD1 or TRBD2 may supply D (5 bases each). Germline values: CDR1 SGHVS, CDR2 FQNEAQ. The CDR3 is 15 amino acids. V was trimmed by 5 bases and J by 1 base, leaving 11 bases between them. The CDR3 reads CASSTGTENTGELFF. CDR3 coding DNA: TGTGCCAGCAGCACCGGGACGGAGAACACCGGGGAGCTGTTTTTT.

This rearrangement joins TRBV6-6 to TRBJ2-1, with 8 bases identical to TRBD2. In germline, CDR1 is MNHNY, CDR2 SVGAGI (reference sequence). The CDR3 spans 14 residues. Trimming removed 6 bases from V and 7 bases from J; junction bases left unmatched: 8. The CDR3 loop reads CASRTGGARNEQFF. CDR3 DNA: TGTGCCAGCAGAACCGGGGGGGCAAGGAATGAGCAGTTCTTC.

The chain has TRBV5-1 and TRBJ2-5, with 7 bases that match TRBD1. V shed 0 bases, J shed 1 base, and the junction held 3 bases outside the gene matches. Per germline, CDR1 SGHRS and CDR2 YFSETQ. The CDR3 sequence is 15 residues long. CDR3 region: CASSLEGQPQETQYF. The DNA for the CDR3 is TGCGCCAGCAGCTTGGAGGGACAGCCCCAAGAGACCCAGTACTTC.

This chain uses TRBV24-1 with TRBJ2-2, with 9 positions matching TRBD1. V gave up 0 bases and J gave up 4 bases; unmatched junction bases: 5. From germline, CDR1 is KGHDR and CDR2 SFDVKD. CDR3 length: 17 amino acids. The CDR3 sequence is CATSDLTGTGSTGELFF. For the CDR3, the DNA is TGTGCCACCAGTGATTTGACCGGGACAGGGTCCACCGGGGAGCTGTTTTTT.

The genes are TRBV19 and TRBJ1-1, with 9 nucleotides matching TRBD1. V trimming: 5 bases; J trimming: 4 bases; junction bases outside the gene matches: 5. This CDR3 has 14 residues. The germline gives CDR1 LNHDA, CDR2 SQIVND (reference sequence). The DNA for the CDR3 is TGTGCCAGTAGTCGAGACAGGGGGGGCACTGAAGCTTTCTTT. Its translation is CASSRDRGGTEAFF.

The CDR3 bases are TGTGCCACCCGTACTAGCGGGAGCACAGATACGCAGTATTTT. This sequence encodes CATRTSGSTDTQYF. V is TRBV24-1 and J is TRBJ2-3, with 9 bases lining up with TRBD2. The J segment lost 0 bases and the V segment lost 9 bases, leaving 3 bases of the junction unmatched. CDR1 and CDR2 from the germline V gene are KGHDR and SFDVKD. The CDR3 length is 14 residues.

This clone was counted a single time. The chain combines TRBV27 with TRBJ1-5, with D possibly TRBD1 on 5 matching bases. The CDR3 is 18 amino acids. CDR1 is MNHEY and CDR2 is SMNVEV in the germline V gene (reference sequence). Trimming stripped 5 bases from V and 3 bases from J, with 23 bases between. The CDR3, as DNA: TGTGCCAGCAGTACACAAGGCCTAGAGGGACTCGACAATCAGCCCCAGCATTTT. Translated, it gives CASSTQGLEGLDNQPQHF.

This clone was seen a handful of times. The chain recombines TRBV3-1 (or the pseudogene TRBV3-2) with TRBJ2-3, with unresolved D. Germline CDR1 LGHDT, CDR2 YNNKEL (reference sequence). CDR3 size: 13 residues. The ends were cut back, 3 bases at V and 1 base at J, with 5 bases in the middle. CDR3 in amino acids: CASSHQGTDTQYF. CDR3 nucleotide sequence: TGTGCCAGCAGCCATCAGGGCACAGATACGCAGTATTTT.

This rearrangement joins TRBV2 to TRBJ1-5; D is unclear. The CDR3 extends over 12 amino acids. V dropped 5 bases and J dropped 6 bases, with 8 bases sitting between them. Germline V lookup: CDR1 SNHLY, CDR2 FYNNEI. This CDR3 is CASSPNGQPQHF. CDR3 nucleotide sequence: TGTGCCAGCAGTCCGAATGGTCAGCCCCAGCATTTT.

This clone appeared a few times. This chain joins TRBV27 and TRBJ1-5, with a tentative D call TRBD1 (6 bases). The V and J ends lost 8 bases and 2 bases respectively, with 10 bases between them. The length of the CDR3 is 13 residues. Germline V lookup: CDR1 MNHEY, CDR2 SMNVEV (reference sequence). CDR3 sequence (DNA): TGTGCCAGCGGACAGAGACGCAATCAGCCCCAGCATTTT. It specifies CASGQRRNQPQHF.

CDR3 coding DNA: TGTGCTAGTGCCACAGGGGCAGTCGGAAACACCATATATTTT. The encoded protein is CASATGAVGNTIYF. This chain joins TRBV12-5 and TRBJ1-3, with 7 bases that match TRBD1. The V segment lost 7 bases and the J segment 4 bases; nucleotides outside the gene matches: 7. CDR3 length: 14 amino acids. The germline gives CDR1 LGHNT, CDR2 FRNRAP. Full variable domain (remainder filled in from reference TRBV12-5 and TRBJ1-3): DARVTQTPRHKVTEMGQEVTMRCQPILGHNTVFWYRQTMMQGLELLAYFRNRAPLDDSGMPKDRFSAEMPDATLATLKIQPSEPRDSAVYFCASATGAVGNTIYFGEGSWLTVV.

The V gene is TRBV5-1, the J gene TRBJ2-3; D is perhaps TRBD1 or TRBD2 (5 bases each). CDR3 length: 14 amino acids. The V end was cut by 5 bases, the J end by 4 bases, with 14 bases between. Germline values: CDR1 SGHRS, CDR2 YFSETQ. Here the CDR3 DNA reads TGCGCCAGCAGTGTAGGGACCAGCTCAGATACGCAGTATTTT. It translates to CASSVGTSSDTQYF.

The chain recombines TRBV7-3 with TRBJ2-5, with D maybe TRBD2 (5 bases). Germline assignment: CDR1 SGHTA and CDR2 FQGTGA. The ends were cut back, 5 bases at V and 4 bases at J, with 17 bases in the middle. This CDR3 is built from 15 residues. In DNA, the CDR3 is TGTGCCAGCAGCAGAGAACCGGCGGGCACAGAGACCCAGTACTTC. Amino acids: CASSREPAGTETQYF. Combining the CDR3 with reference TRBV7-3 and TRBJ2-5 gives the whole variable domain GAGVSQTPSNKVTEKGKYVELRCDPISGHTALYWYRQSLGQGPEFLIYFQGTGAADDSGLPNDRFFAVRPEGSVSTLKIQRTERGDSAVYLCASSREPAGTETQYFGPGTRLLVL.

The chain uses TRBV19 and TRBJ2-7, with TRBD1 identical over 8 bases. The V and J ends lost 5 bases and 3 bases, in that order; junction bases with no gene match: 12. Germline CDR1 is LNHDA and CDR2 is SQIVND (reference sequence). The CDR3 is made up of 16 amino acids. In DNA, the CDR3 is TGTGCCAGTAGTTATCAAGGGGACAGGTCACACTACGAGCAGTACGTC. Translating gives CASSYQGDRSHYEQYV.

V is TRBV6-1 and J is TRBJ2-1, with D perhaps TRBD2 (7 bases). Germline CDR1 and CDR2: MNHNS and SASEGT. The CDR3 sequence is 15 residues long. The V and J ends lost 2 bases and 4 bases respectively, with 12 bases between them. This CDR3 is CASSERGGRYNEQFF. CDR3 sequence (DNA): TGTGCCAGCAGTGAAAGGGGGGGGAGGTACAATGAGCAGTTCTTC.

The chain employs TRBV5-1 and TRBJ1-4; weak D call: TRBD1 (6 bases). V lost 0 bases and J lost 7, with 19 bases in between. Germline CDR1 and CDR2: SGHRS and YFSETQ. This CDR3 is 17 amino acids long. CDR3 nucleotides: TGCGCCAGCAGCTTGGGAGTGGGACAAGCTGTGGGTGAAAAACTGTTTTTT. It yields the protein CASSLGVGQAVGEKLFF.

This sequence joins TRBV29-1 and TRBJ1-2; 7 bases map to TRBD1. Germline V gene data show CDR1 as SQVTM and CDR2 as ANQGSEA. The CDR3 length is 13 residues. Trimming at V came to 4 bases and at J to 4 bases, leaving 6 bases not matched to a gene. CDR3 nucleotide sequence: TGCAGCGTTGGGACAGGACTGATCTATGGCTACACCTTC. It is translated as CSVGTGLIYGYTF.

This chain connects TRBV5-1 to TRBJ2-1, with 11 bases that match TRBD2. This CDR3 region has 16 residues. Trimming took 3 bases from V and 4 from J; bases not matched to a gene: 6. Germline-derived CDR1 and CDR2 are SGHRS and YFSETQ. CDR3 residues: CASSSLAGGLYNEQFF. DNA for the CDR3: TGCGCCAGCAGCTCCTTAGCGGGGGGGCTATACAATGAGCAGTTCTTC.

The rearrangement joins TRBV6-5 to TRBJ1-1; tentatively, D is TRBD1 (5 bases). V lost 4 bases and J lost 7, with 13 bases in between. CDR1 MNHEY and CDR2 SVGAGI come from the germline V gene. There are 13 residues in the CDR3. The CDR3 loop reads CASSSPGQNEAFF. CDR3 nucleotide sequence: TGTGCCAGCAGTTCTCCCGGACAAAATGAAGCTTTCTTT.

V and J are TRBV7-7 and TRBJ2-5, with D unresolved. V was trimmed by 2 bases and J by 2 bases, leaving 12 bases between them. CDR1 and CDR2 (germline): SSHAT, FNYEAQ (reference sequence). This CDR3 region has 15 residues. The CDR3 DNA reads as TGTGCCAGCAGCTTAACGACGGCTAGACAAGAGACCCAGTACTTC. Its translation is CASSLTTARQETQYF.

The chain carries TRBV5-1 and TRBJ2-5; TRBD1 aligns across 9 bases. V shed 4 bases, J shed 5 bases, and the junction held 12 bases outside the gene matches. Germline V gene data show CDR1 as SGHRS and CDR2 as YFSETQ. The CDR3 consists of 16 residues. The CDR3, as DNA: TGCGCCAGCAGCCTCGGACAGGGGCTTATGCGGGAGACCCAGTACTTC. Amino acid sequence: CASSLGQGLMRETQYF.